What follows is one T cell receptor (beta chain) and its context. Its antigen remains unknown. The CDR3 contains 13 residues. V lost 3 bases to trimming and J lost 11 bases; unmatched junction nucleotides: 7. CDR1 and CDR2 (germline): PRHDT, FYEKMQ (reference sequence). The data belong to a study of cytomegalovirus exposure and HLA in healthy donors. Regarding the study as a whole: The productive fraction for most TCR beta V segments was about 87% or about 30% in an earlier analysis. CMV serostatus stood as the only immune exposure information on hand. Among TCR beta chains of equal frequency, HLA-associated ones were more clonally expanded in a later analysis.

PCR primers comprised 60 Vbeta and 13 Jbeta primers. TCRdb keeps only in-frame clones here, not all; method: immunoSEQ multiplex PCR. Its table lists around 51,000 clones. Sequenced input: PBMCs. This sequence was found in a man in his forties in good health and CMV-seropositive. The chain carries TRBV13 and TRBJ2-4, with 7 bases lining up with TRBD2. CDR3 nucleotide sequence: TGTGCCAGCAGCTTCGGGGGGAACCCACTTCAGTACTTC. Protein: CASSFGGNPLQYF.